In its sample, the clone carrying this T cell receptor beta chain was seen many times. What it recognizes is unknown. Quantitative molecular-barcoded 5'-RACE generated the TCR beta libraries. MiXCR, run by TCRdb on the 5' RACE reads, gives a single entry per CDR3 protein. This table has 200,000 to 250,000 distinct CDR3 sequences, about 10% appearing once. CDR1 is DFQATT and CDR2 is SNEGSKA in the germline V gene (reference sequence). The CDR3 is 16 residues long. Trimming cost V 0 bases and J 7 bases; bases outside gene matches: 12. The sample belongs to a study of CD8 T cells in ankylosing spondylitis. Study findings and constraints: Roughly eight highly homologous variants made up a TCR beta motif that seemed to typify ankylosing spondylitis blood.

The sequenced sample was blood, either unsorted or a sorted T cell fraction (not recorded which). This TCR derives from a male donor with ankylosing spondylitis or in good health (not recorded which). This sequence joins TRBV20-1 and TRBJ2-1, with 7 bases matching TRBD2. CDR3: CSARDLGGVIENEQFF. For the CDR3, the DNA is TGCAGTGCTAGAGATCTGGGAGGGGTAATTGAGAATGAGCAGTTCTTC.